Listed here are 18 T cell receptor beta chains from one sample, sequenced in a study of blood T cell repertoires in COVID-19. Profiling relied on immunoSEQ multiplex PCR, and the TCRdb table lists in-frame clones only, not all of them. Among 370,000 or so clones, 80% to 90% were seen once, and the ten largest hold 1% to 1.5%. The material sequenced was PBMCs or T cells enriched from blood (not recorded which). The receptor set was obtained from a man younger than 40 who had recovered from COVID-19.

In nucleotides, the CDR3 is TGTGCCAGCGTAGAAGGGGGAGAGGCTGAAGCTTTCTTT. Encoded protein: CASVEGGEAEAFF. The chain employs TRBV10-3 and TRBJ1-1, with D possibly matching TRBD1 (6 bases). Per germline, CDR1 ENHRY and CDR2 SYGVKD. CDR3 length equals 13 residues. V was trimmed by 10 bases and J by 6 bases, leaving 18 bases between them.

The V and J genes are TRBV7-9 and TRBJ2-1, with 7 bases aligning to TRBD1. The CDR3 consists of 14 residues. Per germline, CDR1 SEHNR and CDR2 FQNEAQ (reference sequence). Losses at the gene ends were 6 bases for V and 7 bases for J; bases not matched to a gene: 9. CDR3 in amino acids: CASSRDRDLNEQFF. The CDR3 DNA reads as TGTGCCAGCAGTAGAGACAGGGATTTGAATGAGCAGTTCTTC.

J is TRBJ1-2 and V is TRBV7-9; no definite D call. Germline loops: CDR1 SEHNR, CDR2 FQNEAQ (reference sequence). CDR3 length: 14 residues. Trimming cost V 1 base and J 6 bases, with 12 bases left between them. The CDR3 here is CASSLGVSGDGYTF. In DNA, the CDR3 is TGTGCCAGCAGCTTAGGGGTCTCAGGCGATGGCTACACCTTC.

The chain uses TRBV7-2 and TRBJ1-2, with 10 bases fitting TRBD1. The J segment lost 2 bases and the V segment lost 2 bases, leaving 5 bases of the junction unmatched. The germline V gene has CDR1 SGHTA and CDR2 FQGNSA. This CDR3 is built from 16 residues. CDR3 loop: CASSLSRTGGNYGYTF. DNA for the CDR3: TGTGCCAGCAGCTTATCCCGGACAGGGGGAAACTATGGCTACACCTTC. The full variable domain, its missing parts supplied by reference TRBV7-2 and TRBJ1-2, is GAGVSQSPSNKVTEKGKDVELRCDPISGHTALYWYRQSLGQGLEFLIYFQGNSAPDKSGLPSDRFSAERTGGSVSTLTIQRTQQEDSAVYLCASSLSRTGGNYGYTFGSGTRLTVV.

J is TRBJ2-7 and V is TRBV7-9; a possible D gene is TRBD1 (6 bases). The CDR3 spans 14 residues. From germline, CDR1 is SEHNR and CDR2 FQNEAQ (reference sequence). V was cut by 6 bases and J by 3 bases, with 15 bases left in between. The CDR3 DNA sequence: TGTGCCAGCAGTCCCCAGGACAGTTACTACGAGCAGTACTTC. Its protein is CASSPQDSYYEQYF.

This chain uses TRBV11-2 with TRBJ1-3; 8 nucleotides match TRBD1. The V gene end was trimmed by 1 base and the J gene end by 2 bases; junction bases not matched to a gene: 13. The germline V gene has CDR1 SGHAT and CDR2 FQNNGV. The CDR3 runs 19 residues. The CDR3 nucleotides read TGTGCCAGCAGCTTAGCCTTACCCGGACAGGGAGTAACTGGAAACACCATATATTTT. This translates into CASSLALPGQGVTGNTIYF.

This chain joins TRBV6-2 or TRBV6-3 and TRBJ1-1, with 10 bases identical to TRBD1. Germline values: CDR1 MNHEY, CDR2 SVGEGT. The length of the CDR3 is 18 residues. V dropped 2 bases and J dropped 6; count of bases not matched to a gene: 15. DNA of the CDR3: TGTGCCAGCAGTTACCCTACGGACAGGGGGAGACCAGCCTCTGAAGCTTTCTTT. Amino acids: CASSYPTDRGRPASEAFF.

J is TRBJ1-5 and V is TRBV7-9; 7 bases agree with TRBD1. J gave up 5 bases and V 5 bases, and 6 bases lay outside the gene matches. CDR1 SEHNR and CDR2 FQNEAQ come from the germline V gene (reference sequence). The length of the CDR3 is 14 residues. The CDR3 DNA reads TGTGCCAGCAGCCCCCGGGACAGTTATCAGCCCCAGCATTTT. Amino acid sequence: CASSPRDSYQPQHF. Variable domain in full (rest from reference TRBV7-9 and TRBJ1-5): DTGVSQNPRHKITKRGQNVTFRCDPISEHNRLYWYRQTLGQGPEFLTYFQNEAQLEKSRLLSDRFSAERPKGSFSTLEIQRTEQGDSAMYLCASSPRDSYQPQHFGDGTRLSIL.

V and J are TRBV5-1 and TRBJ2-2, with D possibly TRBD1 on 6 matching bases. CDR1 SGHRS and CDR2 YFSETQ come from the germline V gene. V lost 4 bases to trimming and J lost 0 bases, with 10 bases between them. The length of the CDR3 is 15 residues. CDR3 coding DNA: TGCGCCAGCAGCCCGGGGACAACGAACACCGGGGAGCTGTTTTTT. Encoded protein: CASSPGTTNTGELFF.

V usage is TRBV27 and J usage is TRBJ2-7; 7 nucleotides line up with TRBD1. V shed 6 bases and J 3 bases; nucleotides not matched to a gene: 5. Germline CDR1 reads MNHEY; CDR2 reads SMNVEV (reference sequence). There are 13 residues in the CDR3. The CDR3 loop reads CASSPWTGYEQYF. The CDR3 region has the DNA TGTGCCAGCAGCCCGTGGACAGGCTACGAGCAGTACTTC.

In nucleotides, the CDR3 is TGTGCCAGCAGAGAGGGAGGACAGAACACTGAAGCTTTCTTT. This sequence encodes CASREGGQNTEAFF. This sequence joins TRBV3-1 (or the pseudogene TRBV3-2) and TRBJ1-1; the D gene is possibly TRBD1 (5 bases). Trimming removed 6 bases at V and 1 base at J, with 12 bases between. The CDR3 sequence is 14 residues long. Germline CDR1 reads LGHDT; CDR2 reads YNNKEL (reference sequence).

The chain recombines TRBV7-2 with TRBJ1-3; tentative D call: TRBD1 (6 bases). Germline CDR1 reads SGHTA; CDR2 reads FQGNSA. V lost 4 bases and J lost 8, with 12 bases in between. This CDR3 is built from 13 residues. The CDR3: CASSWTADHTIYF. CDR3 DNA: TGTGCCAGCAGCTGGACAGCCGACCACACCATATATTTT.

This chain connects TRBV5-1 to TRBJ2-3, with 11 bases lining up with TRBD2. V trimming: 1 base; J trimming: 2 bases; junction bases outside the gene matches: 3. The CDR3 extends over 16 amino acids. Germline V lookup: CDR1 SGHRS, CDR2 YFSETQ. The CDR3 DNA reads TGCGCCAGCAGCTTGCTAGCGGGGGGTACCACAGATACGCAGTATTTT. Protein sequence: CASSLLAGGTTDTQYF.

The chain has TRBV5-5 and TRBJ2-5; D is possibly TRBD1 (5 bases). This CDR3 is built from 14 residues. Trimming took off 5 bases at V and 2 bases at J, with 13 bases between the two ends. Germline assignment: CDR1 SGHKS and CDR2 YYEKEE (reference sequence). In DNA, the CDR3 is TGTGCCAGCAGGATCCAGGGATTACAAGAGACCCAGTACTTC. It specifies CASRIQGLQETQYF.

V is TRBV7-9 and J is TRBJ1-2, with 9 positions matching TRBD1. Germline CDR1 SEHNR, CDR2 FQNEAQ (reference sequence). The CDR3 covers 14 residues. J gave up 3 bases and V 5 bases, and 4 bases lay outside the gene matches. As DNA, the CDR3 is TGTGCCAGCAGCCTCCGACAGGGGGACTATGGCTACACCTTC. It encodes CASSLRQGDYGYTF.

CDR3 DNA sequence: TGTGCCAGCTCCCCAGGGGGGGCCCCGGTCGGAAACACCATATATTTT. Translation gives CASSPGGAPVGNTIYF. The chain uses TRBV18 and TRBJ1-3; 7 bases are a match to TRBD1. Germline CDR1 KGHSH, CDR2 LQKENI. This CDR3 comprises 16 residues. The junction had 12 bases not matched to a gene; V was cut back by 6 bases and J by 4 bases.

CDR3 nucleotide sequence: TGCGCCAGCAGACCCGGACAACCCACCTTAGAAAAACTGTTTTTT. This translates into CASRPGQPTLEKLFF. The V gene is TRBV5-1, the J gene TRBJ1-4; D may be TRBD1 (5 bases). This CDR3 has 15 residues. Germline CDR1 reads SGHRS; CDR2 reads YFSETQ. Trimming pared 5 bases from V and 8 bases from J, leaving 19 bases between.

The chain recombines TRBV5-1 with TRBJ2-2; no clear D. Germline-derived CDR1 and CDR2 are SGHRS and YFSETQ. This CDR3 spans 14 amino acids. V shed 1 base and J shed 4 bases, with 8 bases lying between them. CDR3 DNA sequence: TGCGCCAGCAGCTTGTCTCAGTTCACCGGGGAGCTGTTTTTT. It is translated as CASSLSQFTGELFF.